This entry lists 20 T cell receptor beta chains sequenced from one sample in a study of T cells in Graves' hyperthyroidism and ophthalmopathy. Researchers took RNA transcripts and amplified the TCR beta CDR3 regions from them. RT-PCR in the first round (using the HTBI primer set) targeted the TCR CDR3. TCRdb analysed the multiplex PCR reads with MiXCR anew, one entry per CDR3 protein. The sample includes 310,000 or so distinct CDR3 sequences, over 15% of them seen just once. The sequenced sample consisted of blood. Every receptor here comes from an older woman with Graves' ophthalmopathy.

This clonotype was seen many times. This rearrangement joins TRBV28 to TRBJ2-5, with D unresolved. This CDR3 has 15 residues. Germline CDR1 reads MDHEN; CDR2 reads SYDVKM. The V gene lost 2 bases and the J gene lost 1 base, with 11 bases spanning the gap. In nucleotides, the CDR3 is TGTGCCAGCAGTTTACCCGAATCCTTCCAAGAGACCCAGTACTTC. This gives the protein CASSLPESFQETQYF. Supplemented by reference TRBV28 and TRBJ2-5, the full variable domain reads DVKVTQSSRYLVKRTGEKVFLECVQDMDHENMFWYRQDPGLGLRLIYFSYDVKMKEKGDIPEGYSVSREKKERFSLILESASTNQTSMYLCASSLPESFQETQYFGPGTRLLVL.

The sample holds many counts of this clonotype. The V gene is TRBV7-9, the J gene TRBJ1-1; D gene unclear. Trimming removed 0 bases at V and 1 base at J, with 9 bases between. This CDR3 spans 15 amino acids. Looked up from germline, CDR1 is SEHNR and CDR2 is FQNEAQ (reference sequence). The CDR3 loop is CASSLAAGPNTEAFF. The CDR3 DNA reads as TGTGCCAGCAGCTTAGCAGCCGGGCCGAACACTGAAGCTTTCTTT.

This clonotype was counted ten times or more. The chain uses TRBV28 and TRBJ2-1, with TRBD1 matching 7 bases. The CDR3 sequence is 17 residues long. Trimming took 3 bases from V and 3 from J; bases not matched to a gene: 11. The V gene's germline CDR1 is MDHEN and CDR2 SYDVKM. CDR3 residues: CASSLRDRAYRYNEQFF. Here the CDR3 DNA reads TGTGCCAGCAGTTTGAGAGACAGGGCCTACCGCTACAATGAGCAGTTCTTC. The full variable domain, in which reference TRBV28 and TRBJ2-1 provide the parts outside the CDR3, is DVKVTQSSRYLVKRTGEKVFLECVQDMDHENMFWYRQDPGLGLRLIYFSYDVKMKEKGDIPEGYSVSREKKERFSLILESASTNQTSMYLCASSLRDRAYRYNEQFFGPGTRLTVL.

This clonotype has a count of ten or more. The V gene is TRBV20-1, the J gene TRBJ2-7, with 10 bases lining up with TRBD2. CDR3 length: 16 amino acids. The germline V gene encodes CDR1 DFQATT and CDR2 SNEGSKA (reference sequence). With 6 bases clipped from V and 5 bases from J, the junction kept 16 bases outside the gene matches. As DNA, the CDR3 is TGCAGTGCCCCGTCCCTAAGCGGGAGGGCCTACCACGAGCAGTACTTC. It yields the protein CSAPSLSGRAYHEQYF.

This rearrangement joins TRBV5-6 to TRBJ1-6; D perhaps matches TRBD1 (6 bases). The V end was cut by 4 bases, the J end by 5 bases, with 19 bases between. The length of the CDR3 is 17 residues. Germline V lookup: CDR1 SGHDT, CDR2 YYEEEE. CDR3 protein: CASSDTGWRVDNSPLHF. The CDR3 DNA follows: TGTGCCAGCAGCGATACAGGGTGGCGAGTAGATAATTCACCCCTCCACTTT.

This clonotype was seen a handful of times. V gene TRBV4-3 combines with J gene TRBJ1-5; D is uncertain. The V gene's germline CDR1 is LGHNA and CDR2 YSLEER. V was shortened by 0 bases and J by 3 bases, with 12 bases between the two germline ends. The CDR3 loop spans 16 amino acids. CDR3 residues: CASSQEIQAFNQPQHF. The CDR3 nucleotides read TGCGCCAGCAGCCAAGAAATCCAGGCTTTCAATCAGCCCCAGCATTTT.

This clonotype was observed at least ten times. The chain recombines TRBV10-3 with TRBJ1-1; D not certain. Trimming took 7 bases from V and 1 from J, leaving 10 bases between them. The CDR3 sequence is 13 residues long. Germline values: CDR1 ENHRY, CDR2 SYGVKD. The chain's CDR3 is CAIKQDPNTEAFF. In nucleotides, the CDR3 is TGTGCCATCAAACAAGACCCGAACACTGAAGCTTTCTTT.

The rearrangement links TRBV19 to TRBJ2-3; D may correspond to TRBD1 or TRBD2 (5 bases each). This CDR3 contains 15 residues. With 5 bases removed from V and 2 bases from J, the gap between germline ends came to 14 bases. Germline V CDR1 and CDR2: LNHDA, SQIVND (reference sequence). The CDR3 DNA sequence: TGTGCCAGTAGTCTCAGGGACCAGTACACAGATACGCAGTATTTT. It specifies CASSLRDQYTDTQYF. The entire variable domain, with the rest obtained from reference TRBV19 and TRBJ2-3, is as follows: DGGITQSPKYLFRKEGQNVTLSCEQNLNHDAMYWYRQDPGQGLRLIYYSQIVNDFQKGDIAEGYSVSREKKESFPLTVTSAQKNPTAFYLCASSLRDQYTDTQYFGPGTRLTVL.

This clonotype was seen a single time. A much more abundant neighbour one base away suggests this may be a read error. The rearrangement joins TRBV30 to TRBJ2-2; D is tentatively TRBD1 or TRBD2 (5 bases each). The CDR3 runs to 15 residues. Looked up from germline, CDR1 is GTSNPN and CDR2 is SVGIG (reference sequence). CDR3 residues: CAWSPGKGIAGEPFF. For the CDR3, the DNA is TGTGCCTGGAGCCCAGGGAAGGGAATCGCCGGGGAGCCGTTTTTT.

The chain's CDR3 is CASSYSRPTATQYF. CDR3 nucleotide sequence: TGTGCCAGCAGTTACTCGAGGCCGACCGCCACGCAGTATTTT. This chain connects TRBV6-6 to TRBJ2-3; D remains unclear. The V gene's germline CDR1 is MNHNY and CDR2 SVGAGI (reference sequence). This CDR3 region has 14 residues. The V gene lost 0 bases and the J gene lost 9 bases, with 13 bases spanning the gap.

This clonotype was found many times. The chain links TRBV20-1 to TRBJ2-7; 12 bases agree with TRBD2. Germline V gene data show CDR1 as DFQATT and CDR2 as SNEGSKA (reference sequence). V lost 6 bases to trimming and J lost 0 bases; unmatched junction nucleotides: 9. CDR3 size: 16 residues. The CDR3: CSAVPTLAGGSYEQYF. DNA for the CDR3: TGCAGTGCGGTCCCAACACTAGCGGGAGGCTCCTACGAGCAGTACTTC.

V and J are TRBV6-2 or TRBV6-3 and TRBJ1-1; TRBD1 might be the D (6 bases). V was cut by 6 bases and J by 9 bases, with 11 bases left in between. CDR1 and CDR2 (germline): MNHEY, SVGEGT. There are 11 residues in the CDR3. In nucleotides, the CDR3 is TGTGCCAGCAGCCTCAGGGACAAAGCTTTCTTT. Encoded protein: CASSLRDKAFF.

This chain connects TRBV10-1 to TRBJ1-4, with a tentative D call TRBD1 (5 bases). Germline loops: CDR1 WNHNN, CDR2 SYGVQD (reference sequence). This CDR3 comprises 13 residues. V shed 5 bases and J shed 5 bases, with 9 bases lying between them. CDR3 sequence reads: CASSRDPNEKLFF. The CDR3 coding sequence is TGCGCCAGCAGTCGGGACCCCAATGAAAAACTGTTTTTT.

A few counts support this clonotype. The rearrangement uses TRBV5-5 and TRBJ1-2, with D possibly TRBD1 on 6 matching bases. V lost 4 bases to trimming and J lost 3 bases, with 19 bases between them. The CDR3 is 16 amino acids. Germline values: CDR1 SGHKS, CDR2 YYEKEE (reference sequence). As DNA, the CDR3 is TGTGCCAGCAGCCCTGGGCGGGGGCCCGCATACTATGGCTACACCTTC. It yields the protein CASSPGRGPAYYGYTF.

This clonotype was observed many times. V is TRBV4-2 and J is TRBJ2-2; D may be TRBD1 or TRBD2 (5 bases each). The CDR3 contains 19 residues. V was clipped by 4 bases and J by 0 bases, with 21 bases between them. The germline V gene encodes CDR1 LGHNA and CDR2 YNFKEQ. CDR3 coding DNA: TGTGCCAGCAGCCCCCGACTTGTCGGGGCCTATACGAACACCGGGGAGCTGTTTTTT. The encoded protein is CASSPRLVGAYTNTGELFF.

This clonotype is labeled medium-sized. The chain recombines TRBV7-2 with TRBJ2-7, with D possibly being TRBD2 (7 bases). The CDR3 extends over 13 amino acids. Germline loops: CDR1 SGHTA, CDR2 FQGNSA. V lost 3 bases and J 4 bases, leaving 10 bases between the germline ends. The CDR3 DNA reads TGTGCCAGCAGCTTGAAGGGGGGGTACGAGCAGTACTTC. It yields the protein CASSLKGGYEQYF.

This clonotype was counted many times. The CDR3 sequence is CASSLGGGRGDTQYF. In DNA, the CDR3 is TGTGCCAGCAGCTTAGGTGGGGGGCGAGGAGATACGCAGTATTTT. The chain has TRBV5-8 and TRBJ2-3, with D possibly being TRBD1 or TRBD2 (6 bases each). Germline V lookup: CDR1 SGHTS, CDR2 YDEGEE. The CDR3 contains 15 residues. Trimming removed 2 bases at V and 5 bases at J, with 15 bases between.

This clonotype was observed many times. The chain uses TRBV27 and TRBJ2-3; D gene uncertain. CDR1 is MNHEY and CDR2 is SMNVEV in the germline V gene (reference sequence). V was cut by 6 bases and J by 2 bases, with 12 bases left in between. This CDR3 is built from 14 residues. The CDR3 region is CASSPRAATDTQYF. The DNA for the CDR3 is TGTGCCAGCAGCCCCCGTGCCGCCACAGATACGCAGTATTTT.

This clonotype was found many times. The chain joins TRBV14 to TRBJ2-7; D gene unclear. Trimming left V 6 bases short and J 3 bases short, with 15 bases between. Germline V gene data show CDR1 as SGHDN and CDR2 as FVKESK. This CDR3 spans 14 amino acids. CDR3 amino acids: CASRPSRSGYEQYF. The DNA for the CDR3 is TGTGCCAGCAGGCCTTCCAGGTCCGGCTACGAGCAGTACTTC.

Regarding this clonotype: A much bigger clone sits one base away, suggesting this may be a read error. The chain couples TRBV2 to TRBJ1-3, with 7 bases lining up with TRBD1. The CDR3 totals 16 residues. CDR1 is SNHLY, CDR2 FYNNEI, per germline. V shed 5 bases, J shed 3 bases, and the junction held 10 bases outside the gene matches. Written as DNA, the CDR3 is TGTGCCAGCAGTTCCGGGACAGTCGGGGGTGGAAACACCATATATTTT. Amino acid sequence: CASSSGTVGGGNTIYF.